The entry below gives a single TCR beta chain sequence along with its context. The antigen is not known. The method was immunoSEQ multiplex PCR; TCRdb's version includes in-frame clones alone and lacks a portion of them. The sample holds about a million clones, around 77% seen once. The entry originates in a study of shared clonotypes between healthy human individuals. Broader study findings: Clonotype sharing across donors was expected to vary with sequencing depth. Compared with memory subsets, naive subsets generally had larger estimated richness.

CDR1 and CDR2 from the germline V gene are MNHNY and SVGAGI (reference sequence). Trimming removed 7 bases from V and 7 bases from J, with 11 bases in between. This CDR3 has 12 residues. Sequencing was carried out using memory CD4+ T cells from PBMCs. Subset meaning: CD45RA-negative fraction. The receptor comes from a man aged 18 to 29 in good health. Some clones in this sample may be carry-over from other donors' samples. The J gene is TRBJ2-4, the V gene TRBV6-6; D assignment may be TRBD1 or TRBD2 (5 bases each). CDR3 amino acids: CASTGTRNIQYF. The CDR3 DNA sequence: TGTGCCAGCACCGGGACCCGGAACATTCAGTACTTC.